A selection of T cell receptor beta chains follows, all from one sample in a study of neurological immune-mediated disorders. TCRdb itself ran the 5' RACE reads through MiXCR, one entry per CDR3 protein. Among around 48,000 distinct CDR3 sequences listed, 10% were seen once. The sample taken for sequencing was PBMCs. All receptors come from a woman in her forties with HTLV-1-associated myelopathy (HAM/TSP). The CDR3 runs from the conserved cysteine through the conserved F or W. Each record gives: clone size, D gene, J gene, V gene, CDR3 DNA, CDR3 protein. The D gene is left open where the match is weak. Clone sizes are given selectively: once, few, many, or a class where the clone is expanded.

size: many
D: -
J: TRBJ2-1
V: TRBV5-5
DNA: TGTGCCAGCAGCTTTGGTCGGGAACCTCGGTACAATGAGCAGTTCTTC
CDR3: CASSFGREPRYNEQFF

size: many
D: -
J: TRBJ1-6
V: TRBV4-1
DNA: TGCGCCAGCAGCCAAGATGGAAACGGGTATAATTCACCCCTCCACTTT
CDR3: CASSQDGNGYNSPLHF

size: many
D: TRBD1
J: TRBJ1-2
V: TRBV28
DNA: TGTGCCAGCAGCCCTCCCGGACAGGGCTTTGGCTACACCTTC
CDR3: CASSPPGQGFGYTF

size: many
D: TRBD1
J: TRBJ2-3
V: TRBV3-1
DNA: TGTGCCAGCAGCCTTGGGACAGGATACACAGATACGCAGTATTTT
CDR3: CASSLGTGYTDTQYF

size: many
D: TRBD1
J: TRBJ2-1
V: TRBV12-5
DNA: TGTGCTAGTGGTTTTGCATACGGGACAGGGGAACCCAATGAGCAGTTCTTC
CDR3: CASGFAYGTGEPNEQFF

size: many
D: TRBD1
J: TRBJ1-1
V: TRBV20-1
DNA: TGCAGTGCTCCCGACAGGGCCACTGAAGCTTTCTTT
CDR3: CSAPDRATEAFF

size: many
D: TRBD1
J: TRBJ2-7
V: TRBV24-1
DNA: TGTGCCACCAGTGATTTCCCCTGGGGACAGGGAACGCAGTACTTC
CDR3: CATSDFPWGQGTQYF

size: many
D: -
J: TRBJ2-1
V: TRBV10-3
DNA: TGTGCCATCAGTGAGAGCAGGGACCATGAGCAGTTCTTC
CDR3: CAISESRDHEQFF

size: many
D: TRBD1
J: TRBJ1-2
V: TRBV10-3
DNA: TGTGCCATCAGGACAGGGTATGGCTACACCTTC
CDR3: CAIRTGYGYTF

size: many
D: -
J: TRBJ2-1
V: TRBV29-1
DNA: TGCAGCGTTGATAGGGTAGCGCGGAGCTCCTACAATGAGCAGTTCTTC
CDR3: CSVDRVARSSYNEQFF

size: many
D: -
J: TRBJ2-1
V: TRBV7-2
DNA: TGTGCCAGCAGCTTTGAGAGCTCCTACAATGAGCAGTTCTTC
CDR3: CASSFESSYNEQFF

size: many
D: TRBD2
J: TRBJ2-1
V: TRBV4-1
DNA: TGCGCCAGCAGCACAACCGGGACTAGGGGTAATGAGCAGTTCTTC
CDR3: CASSTTGTRGNEQFF

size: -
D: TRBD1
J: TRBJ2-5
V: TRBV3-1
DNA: TGTGCCAGCTCCGGGACAGGTCAGGAGACCCAGTACTTC
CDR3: CASSGTGQETQYF

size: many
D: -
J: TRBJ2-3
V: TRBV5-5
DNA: TGTGCCAGCAGCCTCCCAAACACAGATACGCAGTATTTT
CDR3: CASSLPNTDTQYF

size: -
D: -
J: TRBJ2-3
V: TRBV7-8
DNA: TGTGCCAGCAGCTTACCGTCTGCTGGGGGTATAGATACGCAGTATTTT
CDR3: CASSLPSAGGIDTQYF

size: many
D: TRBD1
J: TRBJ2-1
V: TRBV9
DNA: TGTGCCAGCAGCGTAGGACAGGGGGCTTATGAGCAGTTCTTC
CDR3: CASSVGQGAYEQFF

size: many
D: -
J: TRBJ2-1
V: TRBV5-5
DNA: TGTGCCAGCAGGCGCTTACCTTCGAGCTCCTACAATGAGCAGTTCTTC
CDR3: CASRRLPSSSYNEQFF

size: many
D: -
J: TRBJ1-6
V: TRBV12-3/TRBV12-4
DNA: TGTGCCAGCAGCAAAAGGGGTAATTCACCCCTCCACTTT
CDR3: CASSKRGNSPLHF

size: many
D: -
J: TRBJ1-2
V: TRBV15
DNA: TGTGCCACCAGCAGGGGAAACTATGGCTACACCTTC
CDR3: CATSRGNYGYTF

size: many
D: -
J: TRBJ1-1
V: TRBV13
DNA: TGTGCCAGCAGCCGCGGAAGGACTGAAGCTTTCTTT
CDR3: CASSRGRTEAFF

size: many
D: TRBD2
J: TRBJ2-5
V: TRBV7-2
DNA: TGTGCCAGCGAGCGGGGGGGCGGGGAGACCCAGTACTTC
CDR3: CASERGGGETQYF

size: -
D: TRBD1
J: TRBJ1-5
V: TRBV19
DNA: TGTGCCAGTAGTGGTGACAGGGGTCAGCCCCAGCATTTT
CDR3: CASSGDRGQPQHF

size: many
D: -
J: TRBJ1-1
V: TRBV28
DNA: TGTGCCAGCAAGAGAGTCACTGAAGCTTTCTTT
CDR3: CASKRVTEAFF

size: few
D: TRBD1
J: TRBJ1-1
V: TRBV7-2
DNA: TGTGCCAGCAGTTCGGACAGGATCTACACTGAAGCTTTCTTT
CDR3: CASSSDRIYTEAFF

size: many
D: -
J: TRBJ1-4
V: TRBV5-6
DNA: TGTGCCAGCAGTTCCTTTGCAACTAATGAAAAACTGTTTTTT
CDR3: CASSSFATNEKLFF

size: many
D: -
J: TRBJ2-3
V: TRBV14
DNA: TGTGCCAGCAGCCCGGCTGGGATAAGGGGAGATACGCAGTATTTT
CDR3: CASSPAGIRGDTQYF

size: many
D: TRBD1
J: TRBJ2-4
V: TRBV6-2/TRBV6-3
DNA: TGTGCCAGCAGATCAGACAGGGTGATCGCCAAAAACATTCAGTACTTC
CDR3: CASRSDRVIAKNIQYF

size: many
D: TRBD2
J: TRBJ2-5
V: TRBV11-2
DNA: TGTGCCAGCAGCTTATCGGGACTAGCGGGGAGGGAGACCCAGTACTTC
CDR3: CASSLSGLAGRETQYF

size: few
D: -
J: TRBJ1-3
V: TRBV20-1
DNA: TGCAGTGCTAGAGGGGGGAACTCTGGAAACACCATATATTTT
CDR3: CSARGGNSGNTIYF

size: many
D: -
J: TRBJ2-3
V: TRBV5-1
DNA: TGCGCCAGTTTCTTCCGGGGTACGCAGTATTTT
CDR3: CASFFRGTQYF

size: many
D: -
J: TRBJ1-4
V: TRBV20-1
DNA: TGCAGTGCTAGATCATGGGACGCAACTAATGAAAAACTGTTTTTT
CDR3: CSARSWDATNEKLFF